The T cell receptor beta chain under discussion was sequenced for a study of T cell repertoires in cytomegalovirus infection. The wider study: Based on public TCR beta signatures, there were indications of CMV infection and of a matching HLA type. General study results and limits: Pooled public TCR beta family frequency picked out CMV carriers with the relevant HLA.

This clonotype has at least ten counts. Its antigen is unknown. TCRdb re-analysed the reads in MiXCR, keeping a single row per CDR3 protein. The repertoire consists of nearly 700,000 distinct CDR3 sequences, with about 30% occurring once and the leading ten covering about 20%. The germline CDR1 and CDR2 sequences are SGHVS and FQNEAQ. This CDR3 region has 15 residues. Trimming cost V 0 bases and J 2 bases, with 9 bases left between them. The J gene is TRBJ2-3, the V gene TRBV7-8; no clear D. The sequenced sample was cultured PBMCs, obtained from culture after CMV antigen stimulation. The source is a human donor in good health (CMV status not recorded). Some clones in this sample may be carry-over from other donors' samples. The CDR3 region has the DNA TGTGCCAGCAGCTTAGCTTTACCTTACACAGATACGCAGTATTTT. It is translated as CASSLALPYTDTQYF. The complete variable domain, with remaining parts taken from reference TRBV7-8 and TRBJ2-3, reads GAGVSQSPRYKVAKRGQDVALRCDPISGHVSLFWYQQALGQGPEFLTYFQNEAQLDKSGLPSDRFFAERPEGSVSTLKIQRTQQEDSAVYLCASSLALPYTDTQYFGPGTRLTVL.